Listed here is a single TCR beta chain. Antigen unknown. The germline V gene has CDR1 DFQATT and CDR2 SNEGSKA (reference sequence). This CDR3 is 16 amino acids long. V was cut by 0 bases and J by 5 bases, with 18 bases left in between. From the 5' RACE reads, TCRdb called clonotypes with MiXCR, one entry per CDR3 protein. Of a few hundred thousand distinct CDR3 sequences listed, approximately 16% are singletons. These data come from a study of T-cell memory formation after mild COVID-19. Findings of the study overall: Memory from before infection featured some responding clones, which suggests cross-reactive memory joined.

J is TRBJ2-3 and V is TRBV20-1; D could derive from TRBD1 or TRBD2 (6 bases each). Material for sequencing was PBMCs or a T cell subset sorted from them (not recorded which). The TCR comes from a man between 18 and 35 years old who had mild COVID-19 (a few samples of this study predate the infection). Cell type and time point are not known. Written as DNA, the CDR3 is TGCAGTGCTAGAGACTCGCCCCGGGGGCGGGGAGATACGCAGTATTTT. Translating it yields CSARDSPRGRGDTQYF.